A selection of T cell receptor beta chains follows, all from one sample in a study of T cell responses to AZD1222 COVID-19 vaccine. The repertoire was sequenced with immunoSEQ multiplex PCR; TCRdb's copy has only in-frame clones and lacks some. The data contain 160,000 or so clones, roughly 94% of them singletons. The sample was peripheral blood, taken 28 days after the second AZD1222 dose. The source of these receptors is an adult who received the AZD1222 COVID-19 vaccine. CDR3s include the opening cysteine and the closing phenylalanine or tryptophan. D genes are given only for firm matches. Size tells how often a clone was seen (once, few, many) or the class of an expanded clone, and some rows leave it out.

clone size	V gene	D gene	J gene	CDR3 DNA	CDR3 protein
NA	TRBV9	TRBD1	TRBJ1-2	TGTGCCAGCAGCTTTACGACAGGGAACTATGGCTACACCTTC	CASSFTTGNYGYTF
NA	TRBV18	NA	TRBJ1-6	TGTGCCAGCTCACCACGTAGGACCGGTGGGACCGATAGTTCACCCCTCCACTTT	CASSPRRTGGTDSSPLHF
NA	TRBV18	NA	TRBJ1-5	TGTGCCAGCTCACCAGAAGGGGTCGGTCAGCCCCAGCATTTT	CASSPEGVGQPQHF
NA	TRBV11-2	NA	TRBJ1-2	TGTGCCAGCAGCCCCAGAACAGGTTCCTATGGCTACACCTTC	CASSPRTGSYGYTF
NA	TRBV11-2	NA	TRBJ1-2	TGTGCCAGCAGCTTAACGAGACTAATCAACTATGGCTACACCTTC	CASSLTRLINYGYTF
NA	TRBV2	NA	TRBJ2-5	TGTGCCAGCAAAGGGGGGGCCGGGGGGACCCAGTACTTC	CASKGGAGGTQYF
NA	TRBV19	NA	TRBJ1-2	TGTGCCACACAGGGAGACGGATTATATGGCTACACCTTC	CATQGDGLYGYTF
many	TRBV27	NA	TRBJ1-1	TGTGCCAGCAGTGTCGCAGGGGCTCACACTGAAGCTTTCTTT	CASSVAGAHTEAFF
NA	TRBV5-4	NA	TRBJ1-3	TGTGCCAGCAGCTTGCAGGGGCAGGGTGGAAACACCATATATTTT	CASSLQGQGGNTIYF
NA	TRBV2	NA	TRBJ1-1	TGTGCCAGCAGTGAAGCCAGGAGGACTGAAGCTTTCTTT	CASSEARRTEAFF
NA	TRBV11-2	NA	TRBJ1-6	TGTGCCAGCAGCTCAGGACAGTTATTCTCCTATAATTCACCCCTCCACTTT	CASSSGQLFSYNSPLHF
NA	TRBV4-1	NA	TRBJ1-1	TGCGCCAGCAGCCAAGACAGGGTCTACACTGAAGCTTTCTTT	CASSQDRVYTEAFF
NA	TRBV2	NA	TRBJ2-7	TGTGCCAGCAGTGAAGTGACAGTAGAGCGGCAGTACTTC	CASSEVTVERQYF
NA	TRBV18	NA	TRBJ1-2	TGTGCCAGCTCACCTCCCGGGACCACCCCGGTATACCCCTTC	CASSPPGTTPVYPF
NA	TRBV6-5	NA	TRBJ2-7	TGTGCCAGCAGTTACTCGACGTCTTACTCCTACGAGCAGTACTTC	CASSYSTSYSYEQYF
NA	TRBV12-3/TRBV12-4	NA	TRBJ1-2	TGTGCCAGCAGTTCGGGGGGCTACACCTTC	CASSSGGYTF
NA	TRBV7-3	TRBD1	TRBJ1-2	TGTGCCAGCAGCCCGGGGACAGGGGGTATTGGTGGCTACACCTTC	CASSPGTGGIGGYTF
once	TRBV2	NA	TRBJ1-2	TGTGCCAGCCAAAGCTATGACAGGTCGTATGGCTACACCTTC	CASQSYDRSYGYTF
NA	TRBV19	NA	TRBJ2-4	TGTGCCAGTAGTATTGGGCTCCTAGCCAAAAACATTCAGTACTTC	CASSIGLLAKNIQYF
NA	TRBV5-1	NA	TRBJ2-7	TGCGCCAGCAGCCTGACTGGCACCTACCACTACGAGCAGTACTTC	CASSLTGTYHYEQYF
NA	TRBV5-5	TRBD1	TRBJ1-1	TGTGCCAGCAGGACCATAGGACAGGGCGTGGGGTACACTGAAGCTTTCTTT	CASRTIGQGVGYTEAFF
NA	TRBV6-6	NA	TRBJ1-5	TGTGCCAGCACTGAGGGTTCAGGCAATCAGCCCCAGCATTTT	CASTEGSGNQPQHF
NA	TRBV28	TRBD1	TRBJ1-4	TGTGCCAGCAGCCAGGGGGGGGAAAAACTGTTTTTT	CASSQGGEKLFF
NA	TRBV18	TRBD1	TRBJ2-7	TGTGCCAGCTCACTTTGGACAGGTGAAGTCGAGCAGTACTTC	CASSLWTGEVEQYF
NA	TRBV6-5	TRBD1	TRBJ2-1	TGTGCCAGCACCAAGTGGGACAGAGACTACAATGAGCAGTTCTTC	CASTKWDRDYNEQFF
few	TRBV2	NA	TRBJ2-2	TGTGCCAGTACGGGGTCGAACACCGGGGAGCTGTTTTTT	CASTGSNTGELFF
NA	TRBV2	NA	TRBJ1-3	TGTGCCAGCTCGGTAAGGGGCCAACACTCTGGAAACACCATATATTTT	CASSVRGQHSGNTIYF
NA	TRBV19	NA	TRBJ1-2	TGTGCCAGTAGTATAGCTAACCAGAACTATGGCTACACCTTC	CASSIANQNYGYTF
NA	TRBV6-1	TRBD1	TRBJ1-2	TGTGCCAGCAGTGAAGTTGCCAGGGGGTGGCTTGGCTACACCTTC	CASSEVARGWLGYTF
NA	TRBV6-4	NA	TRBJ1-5	TGTGCCGGGAGGGGGAGGGGTTATCAGCCCCAGCATTTT	CAGRGRGYQPQHF
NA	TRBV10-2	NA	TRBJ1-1	TGCGCCAGCAACGCACAGGGAGGCACTGAAGCTTTCTTT	CASNAQGGTEAFF
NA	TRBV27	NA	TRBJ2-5	TGTGCCAGCAGTCCGGGTCTTGGACTTAGGTGGGTGGGGGAGACCCAGTACTTC	CASSPGLGLRWVGETQYF
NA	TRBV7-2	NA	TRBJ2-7	TGTGCCAGCAGCCCGCGGCGGTCCTACGAGCAGTACTTC	CASSPRRSYEQYF
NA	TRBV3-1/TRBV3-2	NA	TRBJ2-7	TGTGCCAGCAGCCAAGACCGGCAGAGCATCTACGAGCAGTACTTC	CASSQDRQSIYEQYF
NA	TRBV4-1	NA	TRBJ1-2	TGCGCCAGCAGCCAAGTTTTCCGGGACAACTATGGCTACACCTTC	CASSQVFRDNYGYTF
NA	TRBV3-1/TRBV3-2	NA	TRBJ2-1	TGTGCCAGCACCCAGGAAGGGTTGGATGAGCAGTTCTTC	CASTQEGLDEQFF
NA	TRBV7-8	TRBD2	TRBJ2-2	TGTGCCAGCAGCTTCCGGACTAGCGGGGAAGCCGGGGAGCTGTTTTTT	CASSFRTSGEAGELFF
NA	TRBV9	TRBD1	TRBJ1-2	TGTGCCAGCAGCGCCGCAGGGGGCTATGGCTACACCTTC	CASSAAGGYGYTF
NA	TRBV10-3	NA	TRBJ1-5	TGTGCCATCAGTGATCCAAATAGCAATCAGCCCCAGCATTTT	CAISDPNSNQPQHF
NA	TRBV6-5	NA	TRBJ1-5	TGTGCCGTGGCGGTTGGTAAGGATCAGCCCCAGCATTTT	CAVAVGKDQPQHF
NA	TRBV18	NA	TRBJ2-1	TGTGCCAGCTCACCACGGGACCAGGGTTACAATGAGCAGTTCTTC	CASSPRDQGYNEQFF
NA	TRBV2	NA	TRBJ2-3	TGTGCCAGCAGTGAATCTCCCTGGCTAGACACAGATACGCAGTATTTT	CASSESPWLDTDTQYF
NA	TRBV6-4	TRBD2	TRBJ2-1	TGTGCCAGCAGTGGGACTAGCGGGGGGCCCAATGAGCAGTTCTTC	CASSGTSGGPNEQFF
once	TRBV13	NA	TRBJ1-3	TGTGCCAGCTCCCGGGTCCTCTCTGGAAACACCATATATTTT	CASSRVLSGNTIYF
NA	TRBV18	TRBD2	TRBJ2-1	TGTGCCAGCTCACGACTAGCGGGGAGTGACAATGAGCAGTTCTTC	CASSRLAGSDNEQFF
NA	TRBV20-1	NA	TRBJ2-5	TGCAGTGCTAGTTTGCAGCAAGAGACCCAGTACTTC	CSASLQQETQYF
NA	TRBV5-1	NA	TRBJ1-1	TGCGCCAGCAGTATTTCCACTGAAGCTTTCTTT	CASSISTEAFF
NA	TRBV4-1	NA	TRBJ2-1	TGCGCCAGCAGCCAAAGGAGGGGCACAGGGGACGATGAGCAGTTCTTC	CASSQRRGTGDDEQFF
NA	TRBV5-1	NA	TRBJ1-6	TGCGCCAGCAGCTTGGACGGATCTTATAATTCACCCCTCCACTTT	CASSLDGSYNSPLHF
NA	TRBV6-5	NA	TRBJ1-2	TGTGCCAGCAGTTACGTGGGCCAGTATGGCTACACCTTC	CASSYVGQYGYTF
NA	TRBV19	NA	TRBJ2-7	TGTGCCAGTAGTATAGATCGTAGCAGCGACTCCTACGAGCAGTACTTC	CASSIDRSSDSYEQYF
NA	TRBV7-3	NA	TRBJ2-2	TGTGCCAGCAGCTTAACCGCTTCGGGTATCGGGGAGCTGTTTTTT	CASSLTASGIGELFF
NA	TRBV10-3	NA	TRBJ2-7	TGTGCCACCGGCCCCTGGGATTCGGAGCGCTACGAGCAGTACTTC	CATGPWDSERYEQYF